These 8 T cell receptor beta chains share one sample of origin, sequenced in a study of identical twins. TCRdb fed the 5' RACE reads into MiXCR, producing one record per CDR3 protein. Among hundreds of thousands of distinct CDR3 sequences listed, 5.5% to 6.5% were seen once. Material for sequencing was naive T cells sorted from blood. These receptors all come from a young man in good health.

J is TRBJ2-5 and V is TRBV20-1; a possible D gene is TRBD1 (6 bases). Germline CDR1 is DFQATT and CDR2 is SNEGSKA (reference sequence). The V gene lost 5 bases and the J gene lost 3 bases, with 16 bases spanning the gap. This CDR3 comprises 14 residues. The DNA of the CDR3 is TGCAGTGCTTCCCTACAGGGATTTAAAGAGACCCAGTACTTC. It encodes CSASLQGFKETQYF.

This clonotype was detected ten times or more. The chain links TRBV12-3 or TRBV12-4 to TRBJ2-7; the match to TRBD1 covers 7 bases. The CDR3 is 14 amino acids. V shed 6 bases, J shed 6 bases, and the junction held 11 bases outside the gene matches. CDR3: CASSPQGLLGEQYF. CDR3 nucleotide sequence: TGTGCCAGCAGCCCACAGGGGCTCCTCGGCGAGCAGTACTTC.

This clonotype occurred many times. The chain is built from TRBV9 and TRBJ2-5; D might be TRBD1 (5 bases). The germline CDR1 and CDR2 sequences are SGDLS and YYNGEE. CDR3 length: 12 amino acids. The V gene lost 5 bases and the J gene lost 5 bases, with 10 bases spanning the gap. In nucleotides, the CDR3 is TGTGCCAGCAGAGGAAACAGGGAGACCCAGTACTTC. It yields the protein CASRGNRETQYF.

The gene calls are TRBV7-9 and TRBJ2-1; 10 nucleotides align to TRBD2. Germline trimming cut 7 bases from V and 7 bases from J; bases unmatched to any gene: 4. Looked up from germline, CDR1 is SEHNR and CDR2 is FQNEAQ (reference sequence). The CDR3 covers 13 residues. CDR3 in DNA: TGTGCCAGCAACCCGGGACTAGCGAATGAGCAGTTCTTC. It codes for CASNPGLANEQFF.

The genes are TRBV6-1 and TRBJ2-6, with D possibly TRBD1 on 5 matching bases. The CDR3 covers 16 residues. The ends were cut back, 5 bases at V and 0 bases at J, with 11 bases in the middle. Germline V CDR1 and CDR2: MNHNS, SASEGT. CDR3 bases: TGTGCCAGCAGTCAAACGACAGTCTCTGGGGCCAACGTCCTGACTTTC. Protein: CASSQTTVSGANVLTF.

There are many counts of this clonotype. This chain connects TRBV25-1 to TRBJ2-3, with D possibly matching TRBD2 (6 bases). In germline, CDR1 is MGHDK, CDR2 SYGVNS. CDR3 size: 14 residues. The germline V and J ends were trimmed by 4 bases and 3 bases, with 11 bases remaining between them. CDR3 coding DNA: TGTGCCAGCAGTGCCACGGGAGCTACAGATACGCAGTATTTT. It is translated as CASSATGATDTQYF.

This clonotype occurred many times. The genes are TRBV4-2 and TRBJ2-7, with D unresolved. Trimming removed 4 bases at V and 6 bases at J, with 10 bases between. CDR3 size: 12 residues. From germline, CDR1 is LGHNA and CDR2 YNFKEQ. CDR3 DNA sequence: TGTGCCAGCAGCCGGATAGCAAGCGAGCAGTACTTC. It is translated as CASSRIASEQYF.

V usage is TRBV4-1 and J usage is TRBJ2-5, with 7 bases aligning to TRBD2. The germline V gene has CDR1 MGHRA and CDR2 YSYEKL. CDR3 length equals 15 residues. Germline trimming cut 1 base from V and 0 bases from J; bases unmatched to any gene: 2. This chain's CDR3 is CASSQGGSNQETQYF. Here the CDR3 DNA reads TGCGCCAGCAGCCAAGGCGGGAGCAACCAAGAGACCCAGTACTTC.